This note documents a single T cell receptor (beta chain) sequence. Its antigen specificity is not known. Base qualities are not recorded, but no much larger clone differs from it by a single base. This specimen comes from a study of shared clonotypes between healthy human individuals (dated by TCRdb to 2018 to 2021). General notes on the study: The cohort included three men and a couple of women between 18 and 49 years of age. For each donor, CD4 naive and CD4 memory were each run on three plates, CD8 naive on two plates, and CD8 memory on one plate. Different laboratories and diverse techniques were used to prepare libraries and sequence TCR repertoires, to increase sequencing depth and limit assay-specific biases. Per donor, leukapheresis produced somewhere between about 0.94 and 9.5 billion PBMCs. To estimate repertoire size and how much clonotypes are shared between individuals, the study performed deep sequencing of blood TCR repertoires from about five healthy adults. Broad study findings and their caveats: The genetic and exposure-history diversity represented was limited by the small number of donors. Incomplete sequencing was indicated by rarefaction of sorted-subset datasets, despite the large sequencing depth. Larger estimated clonotype richness was generally found for naive subsets than for memory subsets. Pairwise subsampling indicated that sequencing depth was expected to affect the degree of clonotype sharing among donors. Sampling was restricted to blood, and TCR repertoires in tissues likely differ from the TCR repertoires found in blood. Compared with non-shared clonotypes, clonotypes shared by all four sorted-subset donors had higher generation probabilities. Sharing across a few donors was observed for 5% to 6.5% of naive CD4, around 3.5% of naive CD8, 2% to 2.5% of memory CD4, and about 0.4% of memory CD8 clonotypes.

From cysteine to phenylalanine, the CDR3 is 14 amino acids long. Just the 42-base CDR3 DNA is kept, in frame starting at base 1. CDR1 and CDR2 (SGHAT, FQNNGV) derive from the germline V gene. Relative to germline, V is 5 bases shorter and J is 3 bases shorter, with 13 bases between their ends. TCR CDR3 regions were amplified from genomic DNA by multiplex PCR using the deep immunoSEQ assay. Extracted genomic DNA from each cell subset was distributed evenly across all wells of several immunoSEQ 96-well plates, and each plate was treated as a replicate. For sorted subsets, roughly 190 ng of genomic DNA, equivalent to some 30,000 T cell genomes, went into each replicate PCR. The purified libraries were quantified using a Qubit 3.0 fluorometer, sized with a Bioanalyzer 2100, and then quantified again using the KAPA Library Quantification kit. Every immunoSEQ 96-well plate was sequenced on a dedicated single-read 150-cycle Illumina NextSeq 550 flow cell. The original pipeline was this. The immunoSEQ output contained only junctional sequences without quality scores, so filtering could not match that applied to full-length reads. To assign V/J genes and CDR3, sequences were annotated using PyIR, a Python wrapper for IgBLAST v1.9, with IMGT germline references. Reads were removed for weak V/J assignments (E-value above 1e-6), missing CDR3, stop codons, out-of-frame junctions, or ambiguous translated residues. A V3J clonotype was defined by an identical inferred V gene, J gene, and CDR3 amino acid sequence. Percentage overlap between repertoires was calculated by dividing the number of shared unique clonotypes by the size of the smaller repertoire. Three approaches were used to assess repertoire richness: RTK rarefaction, the Chao1 estimator, and Recon v2.1 estimates of unobserved clonotypes. Generation probabilities for all TCRbeta clonotypes obtained by the gDNA method from a handful of donors were computed using OLGA. The table comes from immuneACCESS by way of TCRdb, which keeps in-frame sequences with V and J called. Part of the clones is missing from these tables; in studies checked, under half for an unresolved V gene and the rest for unknown reasons. V, J and clone size derive from that table, while D and trimming were established from the DNA sequence. This sample is represented by around 1,000,000 clones; 60% to 85% of them were singletons. 0.89% of the sample is in the top ten clones.

The donors were healthy, HIV-negative adults with no recently reported acute infections or vaccinations. Every donor was a Caucasian adult residing in Nashville, Tennessee, USA. Magnetic negative selection was used to enrich CD4+ T cells, after which naive cells were positively selected on CD45RA and the negative fraction became the memory subset. After blood collection by leukapheresis, PBMCs were isolated using Ficoll-Histopaque density gradient centrifugation and then cryopreserved in the vapor phase of liquid nitrogen. Analytical flow cytometry was used to check the purity and quantity of each magnetically sorted T cell population. Genomic DNA was isolated from each sorted fraction and quantified by UV absorbance on a Nanodrop 2000c.

The chain links TRBV11-2 with TRBJ2-5; confidence is insufficient to name the D gene. This TCR was sampled from a man aged 18 to 30 in good health. Some clones in this sample may be carry-over from other donors' samples. Sequencing input: memory CD4+ T cells from PBMCs. Sample cell subset or site, as interpreted from the label and publication: CD45RA-negative fraction. The bases read TGTGCCAGCAGCCTCGGACCGCTAGAAGAGACCCAGTACTTC. This encodes CASSLGPLEETQYF.